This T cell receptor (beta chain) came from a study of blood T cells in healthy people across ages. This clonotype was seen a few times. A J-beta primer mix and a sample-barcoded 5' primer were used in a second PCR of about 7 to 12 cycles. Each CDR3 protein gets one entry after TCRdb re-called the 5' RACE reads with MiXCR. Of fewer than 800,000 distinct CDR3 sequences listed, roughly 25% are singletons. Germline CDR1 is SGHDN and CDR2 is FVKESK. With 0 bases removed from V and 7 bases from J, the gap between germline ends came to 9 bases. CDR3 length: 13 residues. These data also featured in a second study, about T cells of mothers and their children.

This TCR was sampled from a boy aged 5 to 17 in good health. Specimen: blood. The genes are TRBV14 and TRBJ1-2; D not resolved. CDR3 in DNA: TGTGCCAGCAGCCAAGACCTTCGGGGTGGCTACACCTTC. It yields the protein CASSQDLRGGYTF.